The entry below describes one T cell receptor (beta chain). Its antigen is as yet unknown. The data were taken from a study of shared clonotypes between healthy human individuals. The test was conducted at deep level. Profiling relied on immunoSEQ multiplex PCR, and the TCRdb table lists in-frame clones only, not all of them. Among about 1.5 million clones, 95% to 99% were seen once, and the ten largest hold less than 0.55%. Trimming cost V 1 base and J 1 base, with 11 bases left between them. Per the germline V gene, CDR1 is SGHNT and CDR2 is YENEEA. The CDR3 covers 15 residues. Findings and caveats of the study: Rarefaction demonstrated incomplete sorted-subset sequencing despite large depth. The low donor count limited represented genetic and exposure-history diversity.

The V call is TRBV11-3, the J call TRBJ2-7; D is unclear. This clonotype originated in a man younger than 45 in good health. Material for sequencing was naive CD4+ T cells sorted from blood. This sample's subset: CD45RA+ positively selected. The CDR3 bases are TGTGCCAGCAGCTTAGTTCAGCCAACATCCTACGAGCAGTACTTC. Residues: CASSLVQPTSYEQYF.